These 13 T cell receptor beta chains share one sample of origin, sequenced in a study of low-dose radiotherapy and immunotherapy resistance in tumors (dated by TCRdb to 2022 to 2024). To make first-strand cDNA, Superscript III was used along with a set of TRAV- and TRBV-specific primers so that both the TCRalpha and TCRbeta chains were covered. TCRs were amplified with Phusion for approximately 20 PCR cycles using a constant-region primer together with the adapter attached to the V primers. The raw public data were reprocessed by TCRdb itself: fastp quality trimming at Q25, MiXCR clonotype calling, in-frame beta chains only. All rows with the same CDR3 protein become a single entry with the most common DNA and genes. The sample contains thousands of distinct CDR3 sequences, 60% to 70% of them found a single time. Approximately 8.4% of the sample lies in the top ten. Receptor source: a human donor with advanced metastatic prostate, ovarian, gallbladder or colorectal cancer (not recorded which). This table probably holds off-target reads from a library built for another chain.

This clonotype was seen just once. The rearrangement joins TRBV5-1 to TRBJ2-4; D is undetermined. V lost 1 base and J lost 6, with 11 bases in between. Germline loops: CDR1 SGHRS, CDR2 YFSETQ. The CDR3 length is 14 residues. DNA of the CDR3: TGCGCCAGCAGCTTGATGGAACCGGGAAACATTCAGTACTTC. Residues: CASSLMEPGNIQYF.

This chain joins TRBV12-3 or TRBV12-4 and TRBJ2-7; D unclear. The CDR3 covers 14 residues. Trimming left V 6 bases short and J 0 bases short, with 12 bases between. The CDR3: CASSPTWTSYEQYF. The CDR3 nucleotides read TGTGCCAGCAGCCCAACATGGACCTCCTACGAGCAGTACTTC.

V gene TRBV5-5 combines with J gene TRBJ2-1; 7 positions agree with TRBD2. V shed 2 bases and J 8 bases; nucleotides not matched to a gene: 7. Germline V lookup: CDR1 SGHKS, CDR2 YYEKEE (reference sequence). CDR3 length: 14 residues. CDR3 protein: CASSLSIAGYEQFF. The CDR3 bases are TGTGCCAGCAGCTTATCTATAGCGGGCTATGAGCAGTTCTTC.

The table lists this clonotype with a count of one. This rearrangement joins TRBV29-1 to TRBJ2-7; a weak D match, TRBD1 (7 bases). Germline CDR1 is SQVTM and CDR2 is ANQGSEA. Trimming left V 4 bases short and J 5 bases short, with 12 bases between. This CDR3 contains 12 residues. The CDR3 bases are TGCAGCGTTGTTGGCAGGGGGGACGAGCAGTACTTC. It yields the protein CSVVGRGDEQYF.

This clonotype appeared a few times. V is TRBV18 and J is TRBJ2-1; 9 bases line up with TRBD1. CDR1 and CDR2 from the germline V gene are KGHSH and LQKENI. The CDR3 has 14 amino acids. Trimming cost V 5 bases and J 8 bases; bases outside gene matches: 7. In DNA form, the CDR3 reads TGTGCCAGCTCATCAGGGACAGGGAGCGATGAGCAGTTCTTC. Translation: CASSSGTGSDEQFF.

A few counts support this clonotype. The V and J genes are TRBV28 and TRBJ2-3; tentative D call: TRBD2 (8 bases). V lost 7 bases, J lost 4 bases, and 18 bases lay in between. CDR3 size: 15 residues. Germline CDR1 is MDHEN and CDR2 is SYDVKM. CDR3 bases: TGTGCCAGCACCGGGAGGGGGCTTAGTGCAGATACGCAGTATTTT. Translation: CASTGRGLSADTQYF.

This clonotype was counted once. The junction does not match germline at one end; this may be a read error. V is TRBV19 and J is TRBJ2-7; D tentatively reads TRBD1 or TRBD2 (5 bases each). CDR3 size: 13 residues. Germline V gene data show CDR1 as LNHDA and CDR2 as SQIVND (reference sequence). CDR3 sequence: CASSIYGAYEKYF. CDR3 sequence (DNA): TGTGCCAGTAGTATTTACGGGGCCTACGAGAAGTACTTC.

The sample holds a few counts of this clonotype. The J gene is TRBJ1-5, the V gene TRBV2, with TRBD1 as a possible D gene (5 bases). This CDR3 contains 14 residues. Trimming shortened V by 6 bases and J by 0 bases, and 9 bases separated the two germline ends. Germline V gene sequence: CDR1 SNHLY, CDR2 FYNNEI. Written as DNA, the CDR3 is TGTGCCAGCAGGAAAGACAGTAGCAATCAGCCCCAGCATTTT. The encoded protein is CASRKDSSNQPQHF.

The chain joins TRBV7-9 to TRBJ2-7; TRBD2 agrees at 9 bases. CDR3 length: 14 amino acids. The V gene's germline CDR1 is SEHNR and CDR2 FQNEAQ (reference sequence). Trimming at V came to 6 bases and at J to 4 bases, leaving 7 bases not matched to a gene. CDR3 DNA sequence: TGTGCCAGCAGACCTAGCGGGGTGTCGTACGAGCAGTACTTC. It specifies CASRPSGVSYEQYF.

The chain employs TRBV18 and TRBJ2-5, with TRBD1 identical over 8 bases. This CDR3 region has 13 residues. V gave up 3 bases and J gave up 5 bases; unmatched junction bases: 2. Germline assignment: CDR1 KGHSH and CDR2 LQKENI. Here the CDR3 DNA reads TGTGCCAGCTCACCGGACAGGGCGGAGACCCAGTACTTC. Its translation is CASSPDRAETQYF.

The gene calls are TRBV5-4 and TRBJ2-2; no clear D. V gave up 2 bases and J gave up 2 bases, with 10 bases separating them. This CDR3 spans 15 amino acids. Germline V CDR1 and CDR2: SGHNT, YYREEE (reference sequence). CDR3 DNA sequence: TGTGCCAGCAGCTTCGGTGGTTTTAACACCGGGGAGCTGTTTTTT. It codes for CASSFGGFNTGELFF.

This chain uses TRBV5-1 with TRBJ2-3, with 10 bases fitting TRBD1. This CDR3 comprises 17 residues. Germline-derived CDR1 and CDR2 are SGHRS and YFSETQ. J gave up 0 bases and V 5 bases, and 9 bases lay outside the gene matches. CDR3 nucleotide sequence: TGCGCCAGCAGACCCGGGACAGGGGTGCGGAGCACAGATACGCAGTATTTT. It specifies CASRPGTGVRSTDTQYF.

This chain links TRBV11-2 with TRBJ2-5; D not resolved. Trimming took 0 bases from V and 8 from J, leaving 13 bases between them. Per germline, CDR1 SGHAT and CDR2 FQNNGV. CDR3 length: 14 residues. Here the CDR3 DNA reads TGTGCCAGCAGCTTAGATCCTACCCCCGGCACCCAGTACTTC. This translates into CASSLDPTPGTQYF.